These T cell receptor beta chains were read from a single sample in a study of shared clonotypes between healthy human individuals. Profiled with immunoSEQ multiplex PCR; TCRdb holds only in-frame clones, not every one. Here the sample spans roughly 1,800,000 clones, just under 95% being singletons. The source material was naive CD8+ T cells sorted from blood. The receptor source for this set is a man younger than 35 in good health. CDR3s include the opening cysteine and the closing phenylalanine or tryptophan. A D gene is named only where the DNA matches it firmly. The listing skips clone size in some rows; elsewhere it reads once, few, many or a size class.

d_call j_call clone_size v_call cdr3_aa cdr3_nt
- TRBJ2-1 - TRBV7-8 CAGSLYDEQFF TGTGCCGGCAGCTTATACGATGAGCAGTTCTTC
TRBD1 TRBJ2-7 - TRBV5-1 CASSFDTRTGGPYEQYF TGCGCCAGCAGCTTTGACACGCGGACAGGGGGACCCTACGAGCAGTACTTC
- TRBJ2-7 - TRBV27 CASSPVTRGNEQYF TGTGCCAGCAGCCCCGTGACCAGGGGCAACGAGCAGTACTTC
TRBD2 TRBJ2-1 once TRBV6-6 CASSPSLAGGGEQFF TGTGCCAGCAGCCCTTCTCTAGCGGGAGGAGGTGAGCAGTTCTTC
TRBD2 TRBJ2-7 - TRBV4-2 CASSQDRLAGGLVYEQYF TGTGCCAGCAGCCAAGATAGGCTAGCGGGGGGATTGGTATACGAGCAGTACTTC
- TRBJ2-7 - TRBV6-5 CASRRPGEEYEQYF TGTGCCAGCAGACGACCGGGGGAGGAGTACGAGCAGTACTTC
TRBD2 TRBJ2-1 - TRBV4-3 CASSQDVASGYNEQFF TGCGCCAGCAGCCAAGACGTGGCTAGCGGATACAATGAGCAGTTCTTC
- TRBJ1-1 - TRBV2 CAILTRLNTEAFF TGTGCCATCCTTACAAGGCTTAACACTGAAGCTTTCTTT
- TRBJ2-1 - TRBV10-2 CASSESSWNEQFF TGCGCCAGCAGTGAGTCGAGCTGGAATGAGCAGTTCTTC
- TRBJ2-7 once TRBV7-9 CASRRDSTYEQYF TGTGCCAGTAGGAGGGACTCAACCTACGAGCAGTACTTC
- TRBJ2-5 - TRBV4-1 CASSPLLGQETQYF TGCGCCAGCAGCCCCCTTCTCGGGCAAGAGACCCAGTACTTC
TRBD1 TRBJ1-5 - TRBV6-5 CASSHGQDNQPQHF TGTGCCAGCAGTCATGGACAGGACAATCAGCCCCAGCATTTT
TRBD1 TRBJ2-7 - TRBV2 CASTRDRGPDEQYF TGTGCCAGCACCCGGGACAGGGGGCCCGACGAGCAGTACTTC
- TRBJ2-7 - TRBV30 CAWSPRSGGIAYEQYF TGTGCCTGGAGTCCCCGTTCCGGGGGCATTGCCTACGAGCAGTACTTC
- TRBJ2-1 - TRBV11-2 CASRGTLTGSDEQFF TGTGCCAGCAGGGGAACGCTAACAGGGTCCGATGAGCAGTTCTTC
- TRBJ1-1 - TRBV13 CASSLESSTEAFF TGTGCCAGCAGCTTAGAGTCATCCACTGAAGCTTTCTTT
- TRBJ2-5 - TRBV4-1 CASSQETASTIETQYF TGCGCCAGCAGCCAAGAGACGGCTTCTACAATAGAGACCCAGTACTTC
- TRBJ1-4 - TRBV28 CASSLRGLGEKLFF TGTGCCAGCAGTTTACGGGGCTTGGGCGAAAAACTGTTTTTT
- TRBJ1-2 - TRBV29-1 CSVEDGYGYTF TGCAGCGTTGAAGATGGCTATGGCTACACCTTC
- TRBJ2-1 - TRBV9 CASSDGGTADNEQFF TGTGCCAGCAGTGACGGGGGGACAGCCGACAATGAGCAGTTCTTC
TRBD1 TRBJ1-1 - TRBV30 CAQDRGPGEAFF TGTGCCCAAGACAGGGGGCCGGGAGAAGCTTTCTTT
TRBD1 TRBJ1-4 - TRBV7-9 CASSLKGQGREKLFF TGTGCCAGCAGCTTAAAGGGACAGGGGCGAGAAAAACTGTTTTTT
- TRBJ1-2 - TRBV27 CASTPGLGSNYGYTF TGTGCCAGCACTCCAGGTCTCGGGTCCAACTATGGCTACACCTTC
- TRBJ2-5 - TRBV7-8 CASSPQEQETQYF TGTGCCAGCAGCCCCCAGGAGCAAGAGACCCAGTACTTC
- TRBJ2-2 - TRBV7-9 CASSLGPDAETGELFF TGTGCCAGCAGCTTGGGGCCGGACGCGGAGACCGGGGAGCTGTTTTTT
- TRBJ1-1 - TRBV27 CASQQGAEAFF TGTGCCAGCCAACAGGGAGCTGAAGCTTTCTTT
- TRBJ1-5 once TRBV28 CASSLMGNTRNQPQHF TGTGCCAGCAGTTTAATGGGTAACACGCGCAATCAGCCCCAGCATTTT
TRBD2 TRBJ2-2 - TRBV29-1 CSVEGGRRTGELFF TGCAGCGTTGAGGGCGGGAGGAGGACCGGGGAGCTGTTTTTT
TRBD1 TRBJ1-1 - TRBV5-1 CASSASGTGNTEAFF TGCGCCAGCAGCGCCTCCGGGACAGGGAACACTGAAGCTTTCTTT
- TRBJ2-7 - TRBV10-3 CAISAGLAYEQYF TGTGCCATCAGTGCGGGACTGGCCTACGAGCAGTACTTC
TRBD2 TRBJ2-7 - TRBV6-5 CASSWGGLATPEQYF TGTGCCAGCAGTTGGGGGGGACTAGCAACTCCCGAGCAGTACTTC
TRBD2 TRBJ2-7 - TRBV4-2 CASSQDMREGYEQYF TGTGCCAGCAGCCAAGATATGCGGGAGGGATACGAGCAGTACTTC